This T cell receptor (beta chain) was profiled in a study of beta chain features in type 1 diabetes. Study-wide background: The study examined 90 million to 130 million sorted cells across all samples.

Study observations and caveats: The study found that naive, central memory and Treg TCRB repertoires appeared more similar in patients than in healthy donors.

There are a few counts of this clone. The target antigen is unknown. Since all of the isolated RNA was reverse transcribed, expressed TCRB transcripts were what got sequenced. TCRdb's table, derived via immunoSEQ multiplex PCR, lists solely in-frame clones and lacks some. The profile shows about 320,000 clones, around 15% of them singletons. Sequenced: central memory CD4+ T cells from blood. This TCR came from a man aged 25-45 years in good health.

CDR3 sequence reads: CASSQGTADGYTF. CDR3 in DNA: TGCGCCAGCAGCCAAGGGACAGCGGATGGCTACACCTTC. The gene calls are TRBV5-1 and TRBJ1-2, with 7 bases aligning to TRBD1. CDR1 and CDR2 from the germline V gene are SGHRS and YFSETQ. This CDR3 has 13 residues. The trim removed 4 bases at V and 6 bases at J, leaving 6 bases unmatched. Full variable domain (missing parts from reference TRBV5-1 and TRBJ1-2): KAGVTQTPRYLIKTRGQQVTLSCSPISGHRSVSWYQQTPGQGLQFLFEYFSETQRNKGNFPGRFSGRQFSNSRSEMNVSTLELGDSALYLCASSQGTADGYTFGSGTRLTVV.